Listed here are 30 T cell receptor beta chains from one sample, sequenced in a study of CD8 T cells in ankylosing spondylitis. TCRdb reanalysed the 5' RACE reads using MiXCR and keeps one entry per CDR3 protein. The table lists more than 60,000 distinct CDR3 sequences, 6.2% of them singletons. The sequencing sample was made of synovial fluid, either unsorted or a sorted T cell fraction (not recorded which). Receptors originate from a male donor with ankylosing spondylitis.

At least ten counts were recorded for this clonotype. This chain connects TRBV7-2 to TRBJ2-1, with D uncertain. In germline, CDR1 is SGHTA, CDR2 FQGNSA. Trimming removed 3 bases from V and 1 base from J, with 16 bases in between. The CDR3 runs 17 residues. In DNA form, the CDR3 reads TGTGCCAGCAGCTTGCTCGGCGTGGCGTCATCCTACAATGAGCAGTTCTTC. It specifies CASSLLGVASSYNEQFF. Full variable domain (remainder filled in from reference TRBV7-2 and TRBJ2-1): GAGVSQSPSNKVTEKGKDVELRCDPISGHTALYWYRQSLGQGLEFLIYFQGNSAPDKSGLPSDRFSAERTGGSVSTLTIQRTQQEDSAVYLCASSLLGVASSYNEQFFGPGTRLTVL.

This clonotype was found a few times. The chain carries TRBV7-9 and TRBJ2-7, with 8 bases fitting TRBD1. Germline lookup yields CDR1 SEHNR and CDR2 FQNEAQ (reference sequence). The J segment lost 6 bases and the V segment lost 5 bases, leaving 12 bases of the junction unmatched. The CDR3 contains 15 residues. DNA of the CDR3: TGTGCCAGCAGCGCACCTCTTACAGGGGGTACCGAGCAGTACTTC. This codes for CASSAPLTGGTEQYF.

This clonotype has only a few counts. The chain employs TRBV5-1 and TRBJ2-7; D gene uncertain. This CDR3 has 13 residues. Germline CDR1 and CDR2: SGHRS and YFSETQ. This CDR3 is CGSSTDMRYEQYF. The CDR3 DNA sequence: TGCGGGAGCAGCACCGACATGCGGTACGAGCAGTACTTC.

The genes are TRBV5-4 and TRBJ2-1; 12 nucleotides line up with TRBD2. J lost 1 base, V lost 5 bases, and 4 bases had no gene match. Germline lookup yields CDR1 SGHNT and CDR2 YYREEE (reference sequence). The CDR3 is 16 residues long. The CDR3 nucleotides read TGTGCCAGCAGGGGGACTAGCGGGTTTTCCTACAATGAGCAGTTCTTC. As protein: CASRGTSGFSYNEQFF.

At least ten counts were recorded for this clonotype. This CDR3 is CASSFELNTEAFF. The DNA of the CDR3 is TGTGCCAGCAGCTTTGAGCTGAACACTGAAGCTTTCTTT. V is TRBV11-1 and J is TRBJ1-1; D is unclear. Germline V gives CDR1 SGHAT, CDR2 FQDESV (reference sequence). V lost 3 bases to trimming and J lost 0 bases, with 5 bases between them. This CDR3 is built from 13 residues.

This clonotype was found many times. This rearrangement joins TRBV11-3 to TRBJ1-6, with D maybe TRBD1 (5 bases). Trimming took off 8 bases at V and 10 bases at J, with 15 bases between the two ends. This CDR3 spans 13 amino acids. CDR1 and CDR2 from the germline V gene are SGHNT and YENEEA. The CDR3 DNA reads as TGTGCCAGCGCCAGGGAAGTACAGTCACCCCTCCACTTT. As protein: CASAREVQSPLHF.

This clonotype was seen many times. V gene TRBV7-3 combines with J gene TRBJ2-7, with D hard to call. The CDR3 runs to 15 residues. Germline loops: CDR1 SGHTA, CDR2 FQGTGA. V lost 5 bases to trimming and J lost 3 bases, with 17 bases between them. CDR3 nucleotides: TGTGCCAGCAGCCCAGCCATAGGGATTGACTACGAGCAGTACTTC. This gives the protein CASSPAIGIDYEQYF.

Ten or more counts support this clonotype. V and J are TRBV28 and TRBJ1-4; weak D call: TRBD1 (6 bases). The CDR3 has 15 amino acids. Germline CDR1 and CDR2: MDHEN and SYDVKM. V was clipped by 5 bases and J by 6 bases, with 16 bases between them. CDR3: CASSPRGRGDEKLFF. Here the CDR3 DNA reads TGTGCCAGCAGTCCCCGAGGGAGGGGGGATGAAAAACTGTTTTTT.

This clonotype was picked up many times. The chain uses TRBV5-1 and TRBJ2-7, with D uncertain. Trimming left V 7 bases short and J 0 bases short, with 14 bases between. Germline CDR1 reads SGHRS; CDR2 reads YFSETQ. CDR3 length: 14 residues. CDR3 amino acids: CASRPIIDSYEQYF. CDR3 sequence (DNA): TGCGCCAGCCGGCCGATCATCGACTCCTACGAGCAGTACTTC.

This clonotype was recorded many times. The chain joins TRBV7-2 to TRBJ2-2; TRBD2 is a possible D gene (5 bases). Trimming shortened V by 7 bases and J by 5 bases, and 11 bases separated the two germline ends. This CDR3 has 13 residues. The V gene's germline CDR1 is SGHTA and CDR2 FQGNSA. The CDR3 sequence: CASNSGLTGELFF. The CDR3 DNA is TGTGCCAGCAATTCGGGGTTGACCGGGGAGCTGTTTTTT. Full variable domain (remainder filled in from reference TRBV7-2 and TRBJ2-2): GAGVSQSPSNKVTEKGKDVELRCDPISGHTALYWYRQSLGQGLEFLIYFQGNSAPDKSGLPSDRFSAERTGGSVSTLTIQRTQQEDSAVYLCASNSGLTGELFFGEGSRLTVL.

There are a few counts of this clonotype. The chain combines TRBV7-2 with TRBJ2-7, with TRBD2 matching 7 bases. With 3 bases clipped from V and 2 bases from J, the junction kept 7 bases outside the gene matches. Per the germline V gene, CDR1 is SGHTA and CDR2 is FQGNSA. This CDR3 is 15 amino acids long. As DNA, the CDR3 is TGTGCCAGCAGCTTTGGCGGGAGCGGGGCCTACGAGCAGTACTTC. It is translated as CASSFGGSGAYEQYF.

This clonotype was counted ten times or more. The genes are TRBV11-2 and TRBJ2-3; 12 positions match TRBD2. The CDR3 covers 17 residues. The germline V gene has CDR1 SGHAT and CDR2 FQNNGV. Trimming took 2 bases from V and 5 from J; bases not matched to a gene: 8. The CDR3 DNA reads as TGTGCCAGCAGCTTATCTTCCCTAGCGGGAGGGGTAGATACGCAGTATTTT. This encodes CASSLSSLAGGVDTQYF.

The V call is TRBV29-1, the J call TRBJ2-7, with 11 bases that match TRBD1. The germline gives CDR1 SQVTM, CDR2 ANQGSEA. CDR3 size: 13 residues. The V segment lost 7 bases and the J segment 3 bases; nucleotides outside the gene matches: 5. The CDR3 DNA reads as TGCAGCGCTTCGGGACAGGGGGGCTACGAGCAGTACTTC. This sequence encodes CSASGQGGYEQYF.

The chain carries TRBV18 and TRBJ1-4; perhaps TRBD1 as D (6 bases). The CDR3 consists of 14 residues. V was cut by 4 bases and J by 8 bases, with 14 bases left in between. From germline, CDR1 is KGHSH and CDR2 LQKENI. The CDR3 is CASSRGGAEEKLFF. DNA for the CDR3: TGTGCCAGCTCACGAGGGGGGGCTGAGGAAAAACTGTTTTTT.

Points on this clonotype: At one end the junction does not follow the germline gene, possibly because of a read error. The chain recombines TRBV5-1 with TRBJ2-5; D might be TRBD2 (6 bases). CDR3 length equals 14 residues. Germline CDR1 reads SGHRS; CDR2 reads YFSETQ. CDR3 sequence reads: CASSLAPFGEAHYF. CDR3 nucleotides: TGCGCCAGCAGCTTGGCGCCCTTTGGGGAGGCCCACTACTTC.

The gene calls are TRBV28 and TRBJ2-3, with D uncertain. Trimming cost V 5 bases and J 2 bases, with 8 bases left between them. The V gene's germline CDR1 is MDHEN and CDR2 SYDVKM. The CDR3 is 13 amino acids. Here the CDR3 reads CASSLAATDTQYF. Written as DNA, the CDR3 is TGTGCCAGCAGTCTCGCGGCCACAGATACGCAGTATTTT.

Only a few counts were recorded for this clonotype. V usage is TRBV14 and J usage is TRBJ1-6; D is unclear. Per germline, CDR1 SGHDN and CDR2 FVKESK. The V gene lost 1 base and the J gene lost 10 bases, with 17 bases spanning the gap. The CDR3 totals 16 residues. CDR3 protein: CASSQVPNSGGSPLHF. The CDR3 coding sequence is TGTGCCAGCAGCCAAGTTCCTAACAGTGGCGGCTCACCCCTCCACTTT.

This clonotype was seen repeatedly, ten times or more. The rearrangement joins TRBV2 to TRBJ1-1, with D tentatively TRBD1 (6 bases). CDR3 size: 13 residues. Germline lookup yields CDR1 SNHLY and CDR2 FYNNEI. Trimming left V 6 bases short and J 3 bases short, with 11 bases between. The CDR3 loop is CASSTGYDTEAFF. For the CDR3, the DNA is TGTGCCAGCAGCACAGGGTACGACACTGAAGCTTTCTTT.

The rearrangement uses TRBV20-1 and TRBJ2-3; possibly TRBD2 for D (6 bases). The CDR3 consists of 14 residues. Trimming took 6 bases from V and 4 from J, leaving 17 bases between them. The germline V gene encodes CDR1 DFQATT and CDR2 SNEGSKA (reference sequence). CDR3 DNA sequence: TGCAGTGCCATTAGGAGGGAGTGGGCAGATACGCAGTATTTT. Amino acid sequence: CSAIRREWADTQYF.

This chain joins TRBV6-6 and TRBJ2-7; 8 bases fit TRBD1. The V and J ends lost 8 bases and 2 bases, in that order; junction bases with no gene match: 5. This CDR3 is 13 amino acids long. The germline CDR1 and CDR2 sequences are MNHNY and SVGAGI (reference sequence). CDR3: CASARQGPYEQYF. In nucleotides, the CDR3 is TGTGCCAGCGCCCGACAGGGGCCCTACGAGCAGTACTTC.

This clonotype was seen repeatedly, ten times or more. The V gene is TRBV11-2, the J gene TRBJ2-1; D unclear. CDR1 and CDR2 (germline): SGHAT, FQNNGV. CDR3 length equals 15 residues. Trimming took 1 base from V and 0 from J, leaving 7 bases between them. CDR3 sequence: CASSLVSSSYNEQFF. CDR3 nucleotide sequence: TGTGCCAGCAGCTTAGTTTCGAGCTCCTACAATGAGCAGTTCTTC.

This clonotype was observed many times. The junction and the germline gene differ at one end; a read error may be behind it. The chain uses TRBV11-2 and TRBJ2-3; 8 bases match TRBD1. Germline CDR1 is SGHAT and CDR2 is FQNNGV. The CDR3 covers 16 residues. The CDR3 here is CASSTSGVSHGQGHPF. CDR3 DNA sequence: TGTGCCAGCAGCACTAGTGGGGTTAGTCATGGACAGGGACATCCCTTT. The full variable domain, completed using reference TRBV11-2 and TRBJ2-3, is EAGVAQSPRYKIIEKRQSVAFWCNPISGHATLYWYQQILGQGPKLLIQFQNNGVVDDSQLPKDRFSAERLKGVDSTLKIQPAKLEDSAVYLCASSTSGVSHGQGHPFGPGTRLTVL.

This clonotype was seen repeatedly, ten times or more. CDR3 residues: CASGGTGGNEQFF. DNA for the CDR3: TGTGCCAGCGGAGGAACAGGGGGAAATGAGCAGTTCTTC. The chain joins TRBV7-8 to TRBJ2-1; 8 nucleotides align to TRBD1. The CDR3 loop spans 13 amino acids. J was trimmed by 7 bases and V by 8 bases; bases with no gene match: 7. The germline CDR1 and CDR2 sequences are SGHVS and FQNEAQ.

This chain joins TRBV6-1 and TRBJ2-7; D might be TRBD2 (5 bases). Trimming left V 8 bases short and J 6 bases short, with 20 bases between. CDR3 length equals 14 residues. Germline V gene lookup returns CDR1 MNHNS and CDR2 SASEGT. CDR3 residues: CASQGTGLSFEQYF. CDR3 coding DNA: TGTGCCAGCCAAGGTACGGGGTTGTCGTTCGAGCAGTACTTC.

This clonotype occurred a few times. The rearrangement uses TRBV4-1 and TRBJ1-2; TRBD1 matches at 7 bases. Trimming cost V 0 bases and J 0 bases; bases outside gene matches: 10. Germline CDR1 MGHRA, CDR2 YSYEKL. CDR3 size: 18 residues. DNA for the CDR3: TGCGCCAGCAGCCAAGAATCGGCAGGGGGTTCTACTAACTATGGCTACACCTTC. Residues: CASSQESAGGSTNYGYTF.

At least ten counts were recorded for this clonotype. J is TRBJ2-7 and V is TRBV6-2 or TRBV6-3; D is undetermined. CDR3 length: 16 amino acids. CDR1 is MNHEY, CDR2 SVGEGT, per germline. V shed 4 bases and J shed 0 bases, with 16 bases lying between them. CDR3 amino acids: CASSSLRVGVSYEQYF. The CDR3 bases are TGTGCCAGCAGTTCCCTTCGGGTAGGAGTCTCCTACGAGCAGTACTTC.

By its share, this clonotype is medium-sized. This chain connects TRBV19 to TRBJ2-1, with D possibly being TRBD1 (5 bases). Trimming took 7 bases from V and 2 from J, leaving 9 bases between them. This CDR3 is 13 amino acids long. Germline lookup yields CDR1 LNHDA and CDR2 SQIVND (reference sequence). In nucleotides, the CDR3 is TGTGCCAGTACAGGGCTAACCTACAATGAGCAGTTCTTC. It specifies CASTGLTYNEQFF.

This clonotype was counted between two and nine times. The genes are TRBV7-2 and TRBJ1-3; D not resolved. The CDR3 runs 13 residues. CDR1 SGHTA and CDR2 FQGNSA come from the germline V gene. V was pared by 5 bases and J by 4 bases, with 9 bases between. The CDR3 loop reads CASSLEQGNTIYF. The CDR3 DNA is TGTGCCAGCAGCCTCGAACAGGGAAACACCATATATTTT.

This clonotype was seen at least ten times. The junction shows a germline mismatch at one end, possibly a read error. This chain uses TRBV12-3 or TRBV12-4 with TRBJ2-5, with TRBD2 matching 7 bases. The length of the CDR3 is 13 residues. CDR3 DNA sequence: TGTGCCAGCAGTTCTAGCGGCCAAAAGACCCAGTACTTC. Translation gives CASSSSGQKTQYF.

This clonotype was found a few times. The CDR3 DNA reads TGCAGCCCCGGGACTAGCGGGAGGGGGGGGCTAGCCAAAAACATTCAGTACTTC. This translates into CSPGTSGRGGLAKNIQYF. This sequence joins TRBV20-1 and TRBJ2-4; 16 bases line up with TRBD2. This CDR3 has 18 amino acids. Looked up from germline, CDR1 is DFQATT and CDR2 is SNEGSKA (reference sequence).